Shown below are 29 T cell receptor beta chains from a single sample sequenced in a study of T-cell reconstitution after alpha-beta-depleted transplantation in children. This sample's TCRbeta library carried unique molecular identifier barcodes. TCRdb analysed the PCR reads with MiXCR anew, one entry per CDR3 protein. The sample lists around 190,000 distinct CDR3 sequences, around 7% occurring once. The sequenced sample was PBMCs, obtained before TCRalphabeta/CD19-depleted stem cell transplant. The origin of the receptors is a boy between 2 and 15 years old with acute lymphoblastic leukemia, due to receive a stem cell transplant.

The chain joins TRBV28 to TRBJ2-5; D is perhaps TRBD1 or TRBD2 (5 bases each). The CDR3 loop spans 14 amino acids. V was shortened by 6 bases and J by 5 bases, with 16 bases between the two germline ends. Germline CDR1 and CDR2: MDHEN and SYDVKM. CDR3 sequence reads: CASSPSVGDETQYF. CDR3 sequence (DNA): TGTGCCAGCAGCCCATCCGTTGGGGACGAGACCCAGTACTTC.

This clonotype has only a few counts. The chain uses TRBV4-3 and TRBJ2-1; D gene uncertain. Germline CDR1 is LGHNA and CDR2 is YSLEER. Trimming pared 4 bases from V and 5 bases from J, leaving 9 bases between. This CDR3 contains 13 residues. The chain's CDR3 is CASSPRPNNEQFF. The CDR3 DNA follows: TGCGCCAGCAGCCCCCGGCCCAACAATGAGCAGTTCTTC.

The chain uses TRBV28 and TRBJ1-1, with D tentatively TRBD1 (6 bases). This CDR3 spans 12 amino acids. In germline, CDR1 is MDHEN, CDR2 SYDVKM. V lost 4 bases and J 5 bases, leaving 8 bases between the germline ends. CDR3 in DNA: TGTGCCAGCAGTTCACAGGGAACTGAAGCTTTCTTT. Amino acid sequence: CASSSQGTEAFF.

Notes on this clonotype: This sequence may be a read error, since a much larger clone differs from it by one base. Here the CDR3 DNA reads TGTGCCAGCAGCTTGGGGGAGGATTCACCCCTCCACTTT. Residues: CASSLGEDSPLHF. The V call is TRBV7-6, the J call TRBJ1-6; D possibly corresponds to TRBD1 (5 bases). The V and J ends lost 3 bases and 8 bases respectively, with 8 bases between them. Germline V gene sequence: CDR1 SGHVS, CDR2 FNYEAQ. The CDR3 length is 13 residues.

This chain connects TRBV19 to TRBJ2-5; D gene uncertain. The CDR3 contains 12 residues. Germline CDR1 LNHDA, CDR2 SQIVND (reference sequence). The ends were cut back, 4 bases at V and 5 bases at J, with 8 bases in the middle. This chain's CDR3 is CASSKGSETQYF. In DNA form, the CDR3 reads TGTGCCAGTAGTAAAGGTAGCGAGACCCAGTACTTC.

This clonotype was picked up a small number of times. The rearrangement uses TRBV12-3 or TRBV12-4 and TRBJ1-5; tentative D call: TRBD1 (5 bases). The CDR3 length is 14 residues. V dropped 2 bases and J dropped 9 bases, with 14 bases sitting between them. The CDR3 coding sequence is TGTGCCAGCAGTTTAAAGTCAGGCGGGGGGCCCCAGCATTTT. Protein sequence: CASSLKSGGGPQHF.

This clonotype has more than one count but fewer than ten. This chain links TRBV20-1 with TRBJ2-3; possibly TRBD2 for D (5 bases). In germline, CDR1 is DFQATT, CDR2 SNEGSKA (reference sequence). The CDR3 runs to 15 residues. V was cut by 0 bases and J by 1 base, with 11 bases left in between. CDR3 loop: CSARDPREGTDTQYF. In nucleotides, the CDR3 is TGCAGTGCTAGAGATCCCCGGGAAGGCACAGATACGCAGTATTTT.

In this sample, this clonotype turned up a few times. The CDR3 DNA sequence: TGTGCCAGCGGACTTGTGGGTATTGGGACTGAAGCTTTCTTT. It is translated as CASGLVGIGTEAFF. The J gene is TRBJ1-1, the V gene TRBV28; no reliable D call. V shed 8 bases and J shed 5 bases, with 18 bases lying between them. This CDR3 is 14 amino acids long. CDR1 and CDR2 from the germline V gene are MDHEN and SYDVKM.

The chain carries TRBV20-1 and TRBJ1-5, with unresolved D. The germline V and J ends were trimmed by 3 bases and 7 bases, with 10 bases remaining between them. The germline V gene encodes CDR1 DFQATT and CDR2 SNEGSKA (reference sequence). The CDR3 contains 12 residues. The CDR3 protein is CSARAPPQPQHF. DNA for the CDR3: TGCAGTGCTAGGGCCCCGCCGCAGCCCCAGCATTTT.

This clonotype was observed at least ten times. The chain carries TRBV20-1 and TRBJ2-7, with D hard to call. CDR1 is DFQATT, CDR2 SNEGSKA, per germline (reference sequence). V was pared by 2 bases and J by 2 bases, with 4 bases between. The CDR3 has 11 amino acids. CDR3 nucleotide sequence: TGCAGTGCTAGATTAACCTACGAGCAGTACTTC. It encodes CSARLTYEQYF.

This clonotype was detected many times. The chain recombines TRBV29-1 with TRBJ2-7; 9 bases map to TRBD1. Germline loops: CDR1 SQVTM, CDR2 ANQGSEA. This CDR3 spans 13 amino acids. V gave up 3 bases and J gave up 7 bases; unmatched junction bases: 7. CDR3 loop: CSVEGTGRGEQYF. CDR3 DNA sequence: TGCAGCGTTGAGGGGACAGGGCGAGGGGAGCAGTACTTC.

Ten or more counts support this clonotype. This sequence joins TRBV9 and TRBJ2-1; D gene ambiguous. Germline values: CDR1 SGDLS, CDR2 YYNGEE. V lost 3 bases, J lost 1 base, and 8 bases lay in between. This CDR3 spans 14 amino acids. The CDR3 sequence is CASSGAKSYNEQFF. In DNA form, the CDR3 reads TGTGCCAGCAGCGGAGCGAAATCCTACAATGAGCAGTTCTTC.

The chain is built from TRBV7-2 and TRBJ2-7; D unresolved. The germline V and J ends were trimmed by 1 base and 3 bases, with 7 bases remaining between them. CDR1 and CDR2 (germline): SGHTA, FQGNSA. The CDR3 has 13 residues. CDR3 residues: CASSLGAIYEQYF. CDR3 sequence (DNA): TGTGCCAGCAGCTTAGGGGCTATCTACGAGCAGTACTTC. The full variable domain, completed using reference TRBV7-2 and TRBJ2-7, is GAGVSQSPSNKVTEKGKDVELRCDPISGHTALYWYRQSLGQGLEFLIYFQGNSAPDKSGLPSDRFSAERTGGSVSTLTIQRTQQEDSAVYLCASSLGAIYEQYFGPGTRLTVT.

This clonotype was found many times. The chain joins TRBV11-3 to TRBJ2-1, with 10 bases aligning to TRBD2. The CDR3 runs to 16 residues. Germline V gives CDR1 SGHNT, CDR2 YENEEA. V was clipped by 1 base and J by 10 bases; unmatched bases: 10. The CDR3 here is CASSLGSGTSAEEQFF. The CDR3 DNA sequence: TGTGCCAGCAGCTTAGGGAGCGGGACTAGCGCCGAGGAGCAGTTCTTC.

This clonotype was observed at least ten times. The chain joins TRBV6-4 to TRBJ1-1; D may be TRBD1 (5 bases). The germline V and J ends were trimmed by 2 bases and 2 bases, with 6 bases remaining between them. This CDR3 is 13 amino acids long. In germline, CDR1 is MRHNA, CDR2 SNTAGT. CDR3 sequence: CASSDRDNTEAFF. The CDR3 bases are TGTGCCAGCAGTGACCGGGACAACACTGAAGCTTTCTTT.

The chain carries TRBV5-1 and TRBJ2-3; 7 bases agree with TRBD1. This CDR3 contains 17 residues. Germline V CDR1 and CDR2: SGHRS, YFSETQ. V was clipped by 1 base and J by 4 bases; unmatched bases: 12. CDR3: CASSLPHERGRADTQYF. The CDR3 DNA reads TGCGCCAGCAGCTTGCCCCACGAGAGGGGGCGGGCAGATACGCAGTATTTT.

The chain carries TRBV6-4 and TRBJ2-3; the D gene is possibly TRBD1 (6 bases). Germline V gene lookup returns CDR1 MRHNA and CDR2 SNTAGT. Deletions cut 0 bases from V and 3 bases from J, with 10 bases between. This CDR3 is 15 amino acids long. As DNA, the CDR3 is TGTGCCAGCAGTGACTCGGGGGCATCAACAGATACGCAGTATTTT. The encoded protein is CASSDSGASTDTQYF.

The CDR3 sequence is CASSGQGLSPLHF. CDR3 sequence (DNA): TGTGCCAGCAGTGGACAGGGCTTGTCACCCCTCCACTTT. The V and J genes are TRBV25-1 and TRBJ1-6; 7 nucleotides line up with TRBD1. Germline CDR1 and CDR2: MGHDK and SYGVNS. Trimming at V came to 4 bases and at J to 10 bases, leaving 4 bases not matched to a gene. The CDR3 length is 13 residues. The complete variable domain, with remaining parts taken from reference TRBV25-1 and TRBJ1-6, reads EADIYQTPRYLVIGTGKKITLECSQTMGHDKMYWYQQDPGMELHLIHYSYGVNSTEKGDLSSESTVSRIRTEHFPLTLESARPSHTSQYLCASSGQGLSPLHFGNGTRLTVT.

V usage is TRBV23-1 and J usage is TRBJ1-5; possibly TRBD1 for D (5 bases). TRBV23-1 has ORF status, its function being uncertain. This CDR3 spans 19 amino acids. The V gene lost 0 bases and the J gene lost 1 base, with 19 bases spanning the gap. DNA for the CDR3: TGCGCCAGCAGTCAATCGCGCGATTGCAGGGAGTTCAGCAATCAGCCCCAGCATTTT. Protein sequence: CASSQSRDCREFSNQPQHF.

In its sample, this clonotype was seen many times. The CDR3: CASSSSGPRQYF. The CDR3 DNA reads as TGTGCCAGCAGCTCTAGCGGGCCTAGGCAGTACTTC. This rearrangement joins TRBV7-2 to TRBJ2-7, with 8 bases lining up with TRBD2. This CDR3 comprises 12 residues. CDR1 is SGHTA and CDR2 is FQGNSA in the germline V gene. V lost 4 bases and J lost 9; bases outside the gene matches: 5.

This clonotype was recorded many times. The chain carries TRBV7-2 and TRBJ2-3, with D unclear. Germline V gene data show CDR1 as SGHTA and CDR2 as FQGNSA. V was trimmed by 2 bases and J by 1 base, leaving 7 bases between them. The CDR3 covers 14 residues. The CDR3 nucleotides read TGTGCCAGCAGCTTAAGAGCCCGCACAGATACGCAGTATTTT. Protein product: CASSLRARTDTQYF.

This clonotype has more than one count but fewer than ten. In DNA, the CDR3 is TGCAGTGCCCCAACTAGCGGGAGAGCGGATACGCAGTATTTT. This sequence encodes CSAPTSGRADTQYF. The chain joins TRBV20-1 to TRBJ2-3; 11 positions agree with TRBD2. The CDR3 contains 14 residues. The V and J ends lost 6 bases and 6 bases, in that order; junction bases with no gene match: 8. Looked up from germline, CDR1 is DFQATT and CDR2 is SNEGSKA (reference sequence).

The chain employs TRBV5-1 and TRBJ2-3, with a tentative D call TRBD2 (5 bases). The V and J ends lost 0 bases and 2 bases respectively, with 7 bases between them. The CDR3 runs to 14 residues. Germline V gene lookup returns CDR1 SGHRS and CDR2 YFSETQ. The CDR3 DNA reads as TGCGCCAGCAGCTTGGCGACTATCACAGATACGCAGTATTTT. This sequence encodes CASSLATITDTQYF.

This clonotype was seen at least ten times. V and J are TRBV5-5 and TRBJ2-3; 8 bases line up with TRBD2. This CDR3 is 16 amino acids long. V trimming: 0 bases; J trimming: 0 bases; junction bases outside the gene matches: 3. Germline V gives CDR1 SGHKS, CDR2 YYEKEE (reference sequence). The CDR3 nucleotides read TGTGCCAGCAGCTTGGGGACTAGCCGGAGCACAGATACGCAGTATTTT. Translation: CASSLGTSRSTDTQYF.

This clonotype was seen just once. J is TRBJ2-7 and V is TRBV28; 9 nucleotides agree with TRBD2. CDR3 size: 17 residues. V was clipped by 5 bases and J by 3 bases; unmatched bases: 14. Looked up from germline, CDR1 is MDHEN and CDR2 is SYDVKM. The DNA for the CDR3 is TGTGCCAGCAGTGGGGGGTTAGGGAGCGGGGGGAACTACGAGCAGTACTTC. This sequence encodes CASSGGLGSGGNYEQYF.

This clonotype was counted only a few times. The V gene is TRBV28, the J gene TRBJ2-1, with 7 bases fitting TRBD2. Germline V gene sequence: CDR1 MDHEN, CDR2 SYDVKM. V lost 5 bases and J lost 5; bases outside the gene matches: 9. This CDR3 has 15 amino acids. The CDR3 region is CASSRRDYLDNEQFF. CDR3 coding DNA: TGTGCCAGCAGTCGCCGGGACTACTTGGACAATGAGCAGTTCTTC.

The chain is built from TRBV28 and TRBJ2-1; D gene uncertain. Trimming stripped 7 bases from V and 4 bases from J, with 8 bases between. This CDR3 is 12 amino acids long. Germline CDR1 and CDR2: MDHEN and SYDVKM. Here the CDR3 reads CASIGGYNEQFF. The CDR3, as DNA: TGTGCCAGCATCGGCGGTTACAATGAGCAGTTCTTC. The whole variable domain, filled in from reference TRBV28 and TRBJ2-1, reads DVKVTQSSRYLVKRTGEKVFLECVQDMDHENMFWYRQDPGLGLRLIYFSYDVKMKEKGDIPEGYSVSREKKERFSLILESASTNQTSMYLCASIGGYNEQFFGPGTRLTVL.

This clonotype was observed a few times. This sequence joins TRBV6-1 and TRBJ2-7, with TRBD1 identical over 7 bases. The CDR3 loop spans 15 amino acids. V lost 6 bases, J lost 2 bases, and 10 bases stayed unmatched. Looked up from germline, CDR1 is MNHNS and CDR2 is SASEGT. As DNA, the CDR3 is TGTGCCAGCAGGCCAAGGTGGGACAGAACCTACGAGCAGTACTTC. This gives the protein CASRPRWDRTYEQYF.

V usage is TRBV11-2 and J usage is TRBJ2-3, with D unresolved. The CDR3 extends over 13 amino acids. The germline V gene has CDR1 SGHAT and CDR2 FQNNGV. Trimming took 0 bases from V and 5 from J, leaving 6 bases between them. Here the CDR3 reads CASSLDRRDTQYF. The CDR3 bases are TGTGCCAGCAGCTTAGATCGGAGAGATACGCAGTATTTT.